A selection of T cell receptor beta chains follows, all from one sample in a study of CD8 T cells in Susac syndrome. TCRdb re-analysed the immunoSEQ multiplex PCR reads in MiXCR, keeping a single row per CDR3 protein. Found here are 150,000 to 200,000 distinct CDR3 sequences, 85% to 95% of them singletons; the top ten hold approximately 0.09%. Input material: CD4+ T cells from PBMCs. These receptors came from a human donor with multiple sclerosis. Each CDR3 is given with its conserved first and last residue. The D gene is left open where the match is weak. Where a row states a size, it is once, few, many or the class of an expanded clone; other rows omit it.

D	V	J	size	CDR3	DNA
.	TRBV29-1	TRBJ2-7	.	CSVGINGGTSYEQYF	TGCAGCGTTGGTATCAATGGTGGGACCTCCTACGAGCAGTACTTC
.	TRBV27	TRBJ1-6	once	CASSFSLATGRNSPLHF	TGTGCCAGCAGTTTTTCCTTGGCAACAGGGCGGAATTCACCCCTCCACTTT
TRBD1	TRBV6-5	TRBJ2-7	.	CASRNSGTGGNEQYF	TGTGCCAGCAGGAACTCCGGGACAGGGGGTAACGAGCAGTACTTC
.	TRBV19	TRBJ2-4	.	CASSIDPQRPKNIQYF	TGTGCCAGTAGTATAGATCCCCAGCGGCCCAAAAACATTCAGTACTTC
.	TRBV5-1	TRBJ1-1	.	CASSLSRLDTEAFF	TGCGCCAGCAGCTTGTCAAGATTGGACACTGAAGCTTTCTTT
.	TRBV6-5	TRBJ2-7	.	CASSQTVISYEQYF	TGTGCCAGCAGCCAGACAGTGATCTCCTACGAGCAGTACTTC
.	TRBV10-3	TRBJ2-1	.	CAINRDTYNEQFF	TGTGCCATCAACCGGGACACTTACAATGAGCAGTTCTTC
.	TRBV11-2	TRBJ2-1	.	CASSYIGGGAHNEQFF	TGTGCCAGCAGCTACATAGGTGGGGGGGCCCACAATGAGCAGTTCTTC
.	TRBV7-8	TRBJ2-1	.	CASSLVPSGRSSYNEQFF	TGTGCCAGCAGCTTAGTCCCCTCTGGAAGATCCTCCTACAATGAGCAGTTCTTC
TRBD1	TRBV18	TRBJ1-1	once	CASSPIGQGPNTEAFF	TGTGCCAGCTCACCAATAGGACAGGGACCGAACACTGAAGCTTTCTTT
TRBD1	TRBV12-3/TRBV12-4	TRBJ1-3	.	CASSTPGGISGNTIYF	TGTGCCAGCAGTACCCCAGGGGGCATATCTGGAAACACCATATATTTT
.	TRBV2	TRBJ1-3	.	CAIDTPWGGNTIYF	TGTGCCATCGATACCCCTTGGGGTGGAAACACCATATATTTT
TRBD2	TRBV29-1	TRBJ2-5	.	CSVDLAALQETQYF	TGCAGCGTTGATCTAGCGGCACTCCAAGAGACCCAGTACTTC
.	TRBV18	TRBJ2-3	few	CASSPGEADTQYF	TGTGCCAGCTCACCGGGGGAGGCAGATACGCAGTATTTT
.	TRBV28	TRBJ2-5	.	CASSFPNQETQYF	TGTGCCAGCAGTTTCCCCAACCAAGAGACCCAGTACTTC
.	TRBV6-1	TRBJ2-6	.	CASSEGGSGANVLTF	TGTGCCAGCAGTGAAGGAGGCTCTGGGGCCAACGTCCTGACTTTC
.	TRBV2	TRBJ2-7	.	CAGQSQEVSEQYF	TGTGCCGGACAAAGCCAGGAGGTTTCCGAGCAGTACTTC
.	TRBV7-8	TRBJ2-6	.	CASSPKGGAGANVLTF	TGTGCCAGCAGCCCGAAAGGAGGAGCAGGGGCCAACGTCCTGACTTTC
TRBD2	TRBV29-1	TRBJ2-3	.	CSARKAGGVKSTDTQYF	TGCAGCGCCCGCAAGGCTGGGGGGGTAAAATCCACAGATACGCAGTATTTT
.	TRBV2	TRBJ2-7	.	CASRQGYEQYF	TGTGCCAGCAGGCAGGGCTACGAGCAGTACTTC
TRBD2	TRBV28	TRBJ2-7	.	CASSPASGEAHEQYF	TGTGCCAGCAGTCCAGCTAGCGGAGAGGCTCACGAGCAGTACTTC